The next 10 T cell receptor beta chains were all read from a single sample in a study of regulatory T cells in long-lasting Graves disease. The time point is: persistent/refractory GD, antithyroid drugs over 5 years with positive TRAb. Researchers made the TCR library from RNA that was extracted from PBMCs. According to the study, TCR beta libraries were built with iRepertoire HTBI primers and CDR3-region Arm-PCR. Using its own MiXCR run on the multiplex PCR reads, TCRdb lists one record per CDR3 protein. This table holds 350,000 to 500,000 distinct CDR3 sequences, 21% found once. Sequenced here: peripheral blood mononuclear cells (PBMCs), sampled when the disease was refractory, from a patient treated with antithyroid drugs. These receptors came from a female donor with Graves disease.

This clonotype was observed a few times. This chain links TRBV7-6 with TRBJ2-7, with D perhaps TRBD1 or TRBD2 (6 bases each). V was clipped by 3 bases and J by 3 bases, with 30 bases between them. The CDR3 runs 20 residues. In germline, CDR1 is SGHVS, CDR2 FNYEAQ. In DNA form, the CDR3 reads TGTGCCAGCAGCTTGAGGGCCGAACTAGCTCCCGGAGGGGGTTTCTACGAGCAGTACTTC. Protein product: CASSLRAELAPGGGFYEQYF.

The chain joins TRBV5-5 to TRBJ2-3; D not resolved. The V end lost 0 bases, the J end lost 2 bases, and 10 bases lay between the germline ends. The germline V gene has CDR1 SGHKS and CDR2 YYEKEE (reference sequence). This CDR3 has 15 amino acids. The CDR3 loop is CASSLDGGYTDTQYF. In nucleotides, the CDR3 is TGTGCCAGCAGCTTGGATGGTGGCTACACAGATACGCAGTATTTT.

This clonotype has ten or more counts. The chain recombines TRBV6-1 with TRBJ1-2, with D unresolved. V lost 4 bases and J lost 3, with 12 bases in between. Germline V gene lookup returns CDR1 MNHNS and CDR2 SASEGT. The CDR3 covers 14 residues. Written as DNA, the CDR3 is TGTGCCAGCAGTGCTTCCACGTGGGACTATGGCTACACCTTC. Amino acids: CASSASTWDYGYTF.

This clonotype was recorded many times. The CDR3 here is CASSFEGASTEAFF. The CDR3 DNA follows: TGTGCCAGCAGTTTTGAGGGGGCTTCGACTGAAGCTTTCTTT. This chain links TRBV28 with TRBJ1-1; 7 nucleotides agree with TRBD1. From germline, CDR1 is MDHEN and CDR2 SYDVKM. The junction had 6 bases not matched to a gene; V was cut back by 3 bases and J by 5 bases. The CDR3 is 14 amino acids.

This chain's CDR3 is CASSLERYQPQHF. In DNA, the CDR3 is TGTGCCAGCAGTTTAGAGCGCTATCAGCCCCAGCATTTT. The rearrangement joins TRBV27 to TRBJ1-5; D is uncertain. The V end was cut by 2 bases, the J end by 5 bases, with 7 bases between. CDR1 is MNHEY, CDR2 SMNVEV, per germline (reference sequence). The CDR3 contains 13 residues.

This clonotype was observed many times. This rearrangement joins TRBV28 to TRBJ2-7, with TRBD2 matching over 7 bases. Looked up from germline, CDR1 is MDHEN and CDR2 is SYDVKM. The junction had 5 bases not matched to a gene; V was cut back by 7 bases and J by 2 bases. This CDR3 region has 13 residues. Here the CDR3 DNA reads TGTGCCAGCAACGAGGGAGGGCCCTACGAGCAGTACTTC. Amino acids: CASNEGGPYEQYF.

This clonotype was found many times. The V call is TRBV6-1, the J call TRBJ2-7; D not certain. CDR3 length: 13 amino acids. CDR1 is MNHNS, CDR2 SASEGT, per germline. The V and J ends lost 2 bases and 4 bases respectively, with 9 bases between them. The CDR3 nucleotides are TGTGCCAGCAGTGAACTGGAAATTTACGAGCAGTACTTC. Encoded protein: CASSELEIYEQYF.

This clonotype was seen many times. The rearrangement joins TRBV15 to TRBJ2-7; the match to TRBD1 covers 8 bases. The CDR3 has 16 amino acids. Germline assignment: CDR1 LNHNV and CDR2 YYDKDF (reference sequence). The V gene end was trimmed by 2 bases and the J gene end by 6 bases; junction bases not matched to a gene: 12. The CDR3 loop reads CATSRYRDRLSREQYF. CDR3 nucleotides: TGTGCCACCAGCAGATACCGGGACAGGCTTTCACGCGAGCAGTACTTC.

This clonotype was found once. The chain couples TRBV30 to TRBJ2-2; no definite D call. The CDR3 loop spans 12 amino acids. The germline gives CDR1 GTSNPN, CDR2 SVGIG (reference sequence). Trimming removed 0 bases at V and 4 bases at J, with 3 bases between. The CDR3 nucleotides are TGTGCCTGGAGTGTTCCCACCGGGGAGCTGTTTTTT. This translates into CAWSVPTGELFF.

The chain links TRBV14 to TRBJ2-2; D is unresolved. The length of the CDR3 is 14 residues. Germline lookup yields CDR1 SGHDN and CDR2 FVKESK. Trimming left V 0 bases short and J 5 bases short, with 7 bases between. The CDR3 DNA is TGTGCCAGCAGCCAAGATCTTGTGACCGGGGAGCTGTTTTTT. Amino acids: CASSQDLVTGELFF.